This entry features one TCR beta chain sequence. One end of the junction varies from germline; a read error may be responsible. This record belongs to a study of cytomegalovirus exposure and HLA in healthy donors. At the level of the study: Of all 360 or so donors who were genotyped, 81% belonged to the Caucasian-associated ancestry cluster.

The PCR used 60 Vbeta and 13 Jbeta primers. Sequencing was performed with immunoSEQ multiplex PCR; in TCRdb, only in-frame clones are kept and a portion is missing. In the table there are some 140,000 clones, about 70% of which are singletons. There are 17 residues in the CDR3. CDR1 is SGHRS and CDR2 is YFSETQ in the germline V gene. The V gene is TRBV5-1, the J gene TRBJ2-3; 11 bases line up with TRBD2. The sequence was collected from a man aged 18 to 30 in good health and CMV-seronegative. Sequencing used PBMCs. CDR3 bases: TGCGTCAGCAGCTTGGTGGGTAGCGGGGGGGGAACAGATACGCAGTATTTT. Translation: CVSSLVGSGGGTDTQYF.